These 28 T cell receptor beta chains came from one sample sequenced in a study of T cells in Graves' hyperthyroidism and ophthalmopathy. Amplification of TCR beta CDR3 regions was performed using RNA transcripts as template. The primer set for the first-round RT-PCR of the TCR CDR3 was HTBI. One entry per CDR3 protein results from TCRdb running MiXCR on the multiplex PCR reads. The sample consists of about 770,000 distinct CDR3 sequences, about 19% of them appearing once. Sample: blood. These receptors were collected from a woman aged 50 to 60 with Graves' hyperthyroidism that later progressed to Graves' ophthalmopathy.

This clonotype was found a few times. The chain employs TRBV15 and TRBJ2-7, with TRBD1 as a possible D gene (6 bases). The CDR3 is made up of 15 amino acids. Per germline, CDR1 LNHNV and CDR2 YYDKDF (reference sequence). Trimming took 0 bases from V and 0 from J, leaving 9 bases between them. Here the CDR3 reads CATSRDGGLSYEQYF. CDR3 nucleotide sequence: TGTGCCACCAGCAGAGATGGGGGCCTCTCCTACGAGCAGTACTTC.

This clonotype was seen a handful of times. This sequence joins TRBV27 and TRBJ1-2; TRBD1 matches at 12 bases. V was pared by 3 bases and J by 6 bases, with 5 bases of the junction left unmatched. Germline values: CDR1 MNHEY, CDR2 SMNVEV (reference sequence). This CDR3 contains 15 residues. CDR3 loop: CASSFWGQGADGYTF. For the CDR3, the DNA is TGTGCCAGCAGTTTTTGGGGACAGGGGGCGGATGGCTACACCTTC.

This clonotype has ten or more counts. The chain uses TRBV12-3 or TRBV12-4 and TRBJ2-1; D not certain. Trimming took off 1 base at V and 9 bases at J, with 7 bases between the two ends. CDR3 length equals 12 residues. The CDR3 sequence: CASSLGYGEQFF. As DNA, the CDR3 is TGTGCCAGCAGTTTAGGGTATGGTGAGCAGTTCTTC.

The chain links TRBV5-1 to TRBJ2-1; 11 bases match TRBD1. V lost 0 bases, J lost 4 bases, and 6 bases stayed unmatched. The CDR3 spans 17 residues. Germline assignment: CDR1 SGHRS and CDR2 YFSETQ. The DNA for the CDR3 is TGCGCCAGCAGCTTGGCCGCAGGGACAGGGGGTTACAATGAGCAGTTCTTC. It yields the protein CASSLAAGTGGYNEQFF.

On this clonotype itself: Compared with germline, one end of the junction differs, possibly owing to a read error. This rearrangement joins TRBV12-3 or TRBV12-4 to TRBJ1-5; weak D call: TRBD1 (6 bases). The CDR3 is made up of 14 amino acids. Written as DNA, the CDR3 is TGTGCCAGCAGTCTGGGGGGGCTGGATCAGGCCCAGCATTTT. Its translation: CASSLGGLDQAQHF.

This clonotype was picked up many times. The chain couples TRBV4-1 to TRBJ2-7; possible D gene TRBD2, 6 bases. Germline V lookup: CDR1 MGHRA, CDR2 YSYEKL. V lost 0 bases and J 5 bases, leaving 8 bases between the germline ends. The CDR3 spans 13 residues. CDR3 in amino acids: CASSQDRGDEQYF. DNA of the CDR3: TGCGCCAGCAGCCAAGATCGCGGGGACGAGCAGTACTTC.

This clonotype was recorded a few times. This sequence joins TRBV10-2 and TRBJ1-1, with no clear D. Between the trimmed V and J ends, which lost 7 bases and 3 bases, there was a span of 6 bases. The CDR3 is 11 residues long. Germline assignment: CDR1 WSHSY and CDR2 SAAADI. CDR3 residues: CASMIDTEAFF. In DNA form, the CDR3 reads TGCGCCAGCATGATAGACACTGAAGCTTTCTTT.

This clonotype came up once. The chain recombines TRBV20-1 with TRBJ2-1; perhaps TRBD2 as D (7 bases). V lost 3 bases and J lost 8, with 11 bases in between. The CDR3 has 12 residues. From germline, CDR1 is DFQATT and CDR2 SNEGSKA (reference sequence). CDR3 sequence (DNA): TGCAGTGCTAGGGGGGGGGGCCATGAGCAGTTCTTC. Amino acids: CSARGGGHEQFF.

This clonotype was found many times. The chain combines TRBV28 with TRBJ2-1, with TRBD2 identical over 10 bases. After removal of 7 bases from V and 4 bases from J, the junction contained 7 bases not matched to a gene. The germline V gene has CDR1 MDHEN and CDR2 SYDVKM. This CDR3 has 15 amino acids. CDR3 nucleotide sequence: TGTGCCAGCACAGGAGCGGGGGGGATATACAATGAGCAGTTCTTC. It specifies CASTGAGGIYNEQFF.

The chain employs TRBV7-8 and TRBJ1-3, with D possibly matching TRBD1 (6 bases). The ends were cut back, 0 bases at V and 0 bases at J, with 15 bases in the middle. The CDR3 extends over 18 amino acids. Germline lookup yields CDR1 SGHVS and CDR2 FQNEAQ. The CDR3 DNA is TGTGCCAGCAGCTTAGCAGGGGGATTCCAGATCTCTGGAAACACCATATATTTT. This encodes CASSLAGGFQISGNTIYF.

A few counts support this clonotype. V is TRBV14 and J is TRBJ1-5, with a tentative D call TRBD1 (6 bases). V dropped 3 bases and J dropped 4 bases, with 10 bases sitting between them. In germline, CDR1 is SGHDN, CDR2 FVKESK. This CDR3 has 14 residues. The CDR3 loop is CASSQSGVNQPQHF. DNA for the CDR3: TGTGCCAGCAGCCAGTCAGGGGTAAATCAGCCCCAGCATTTT.

The chain carries TRBV5-1 and TRBJ1-5; D is uncertain. V lost 0 bases and J 7 bases, leaving 8 bases between the germline ends. Germline assignment: CDR1 SGHRS and CDR2 YFSETQ. This CDR3 contains 13 residues. The CDR3 DNA is TGCGCCAGCAGCTTGGATAGCAGGCAGCCCCAGCATTTT. It encodes CASSLDSRQPQHF.

J is TRBJ2-3 and V is TRBV14; D ambiguous. The CDR3 loop spans 13 amino acids. The germline V gene has CDR1 SGHDN and CDR2 FVKESK. Trimming stripped 0 bases from V and 4 bases from J, with 5 bases between. CDR3 sequence: CASSQDIADTQYF. The CDR3 DNA sequence: TGTGCCAGCAGCCAAGACATTGCAGATACGCAGTATTTT.

Remarks on this clonotype: One end of the junction does not line up with germline, which may come from a read error. This chain joins TRBV14 and TRBJ2-6, with a tentative D call TRBD1 (5 bases). The germline gives CDR1 SGHDN, CDR2 FVKESK. The CDR3 loop spans 18 amino acids. The CDR3 coding sequence is TGTGCCAGCAGCCAAGGTGGCGGACCTCTGACTGGGGCCAACGCCCTGACTTTC. Protein sequence: CASSQGGGPLTGANALTF. The variable domain in full, completed from reference TRBV14 and TRBJ2-6, reads EAGVTQFPSHSVIEKGQTVTLRCDPISGHDNLYWYRRVMGKEIKFLLHFVKESKQDESGMPNNRFLAERTGGTYSTLKVQPAELEDSGVYFCASSQGGGPLTGANALTFGAGSRLTVL.

This rearrangement joins TRBV13 to TRBJ1-3; D may be TRBD1 (5 bases). The CDR3 covers 16 residues. Germline CDR1 PRHDT, CDR2 FYEKMQ (reference sequence). Between the trimmed V and J ends, which lost 1 base and 0 bases, there was a span of 10 bases. The CDR3 DNA is TGTGCCAGCAGCTTAGCTGGGGGTTACTCTGGAAACACCATATATTTT. It is translated as CASSLAGGYSGNTIYF.

This clonotype was counted only a few times. J is TRBJ2-7 and V is TRBV11-2; 9 positions agree with TRBD1. The V gene end was trimmed by 5 bases and the J gene end by 7 bases; junction bases not matched to a gene: 9. The CDR3 loop spans 14 amino acids. Germline lookup yields CDR1 SGHAT and CDR2 FQNNGV. The DNA of the CDR3 is TGTGCCAGCAGCAAGGGACAGGGAAGTAGTGAGCAGTACTTC. This sequence encodes CASSKGQGSSEQYF.

The gene calls are TRBV4-1 and TRBJ1-4; D unresolved. This CDR3 region has 15 residues. Per the germline V gene, CDR1 is MGHRA and CDR2 is YSYEKL. The ends were cut back, 3 bases at V and 7 bases at J, with 15 bases in the middle. The CDR3 region is CASSHLAMGSEKLFF. CDR3 nucleotide sequence: TGCGCCAGCAGCCACCTCGCCATGGGCAGTGAAAAACTGTTTTTT.

This clonotype came up once. The chain recombines TRBV28 with TRBJ1-1; no definite D call. Germline V gives CDR1 MDHEN, CDR2 SYDVKM. The V gene lost 4 bases and the J gene lost 5 bases, with 14 bases spanning the gap. The CDR3 loop spans 14 amino acids. The CDR3 loop reads CASSSPPLWTEAFF. DNA for the CDR3: TGTGCCAGCAGTTCTCCCCCCCTTTGGACTGAAGCTTTCTTT.

This clonotype was seen ten or more times. The CDR3 nucleotides read TGTGCCAGCAGCCCCTACGGGAGCTCCTACGAGCAGTACTTC. Its translation is CASSPYGSSYEQYF. The rearrangement joins TRBV3-1 to TRBJ2-7; D may be TRBD2 (6 bases). Trimming took 4 bases from V and 0 from J, leaving 10 bases between them. Germline CDR1 LGHDT, CDR2 YNNKEL (reference sequence). The length of the CDR3 is 14 residues.

The table lists this clonotype with many counts. This rearrangement joins TRBV30 to TRBJ1-1; D ambiguous. The germline CDR1 and CDR2 sequences are GTSNPN and SVGIG (reference sequence). The CDR3 is 12 residues long. V lost 2 bases to trimming and J lost 7 bases, with 11 bases between them. The CDR3 DNA reads TGTGCCTGGAGTCAAGGGTTTCATGAAGCTTTCTTT. It translates to CAWSQGFHEAFF.

In the case of this clonotype: Possible read error: a much larger clone is one base away. J is TRBJ2-1 and V is TRBV6-1; TRBD1 might be the D (5 bases). The V end was cut by 0 bases, the J end by 2 bases, with 11 bases between. CDR3 length equals 16 residues. The V gene's germline CDR1 is MNHNS and CDR2 SASEGT. The CDR3, as DNA: TGTGCCAGCAGTGAAGCTGTAAAGGGGACCTACAATGAGCAGTTCTTC. This encodes CASSEAVKGTYNEQFF.

This clonotype appeared once. The chain is built from TRBV7-8 and TRBJ2-6, with 10 bases identical to TRBD1. Germline V lookup: CDR1 SGHVS, CDR2 FQNEAQ. With 3 bases clipped from V and 2 bases from J, the junction kept 10 bases outside the gene matches. The CDR3 runs to 19 residues. CDR3 protein: CASSLHRDRGYAGANVLTF. The CDR3 region has the DNA TGTGCCAGCAGCTTGCACCGGGACAGGGGATACGCTGGGGCCAACGTCCTGACTTTC. The full variable domain, its missing parts supplied by reference TRBV7-8 and TRBJ2-6, is GAGVSQSPRYKVAKRGQDVALRCDPISGHVSLFWYQQALGQGPEFLTYFQNEAQLDKSGLPSDRFFAERPEGSVSTLKIQRTQQEDSAVYLCASSLHRDRGYAGANVLTFGAGSRLTVL.

The chain joins TRBV9 to TRBJ2-3; 9 bases map to TRBD2. The CDR3 sequence is 15 residues long. With 0 bases clipped from V and 2 bases from J, the junction kept 1 base outside the gene matches. Germline CDR1 is SGDLS and CDR2 is YYNGEE. The CDR3 coding sequence is TGTGCCAGCAGCGTAGTAGCGGGGGTCACAGATACGCAGTATTTT. Translating gives CASSVVAGVTDTQYF.

This clonotype was seen only a few times. The chain combines TRBV19 with TRBJ1-1; D is perhaps TRBD1 (5 bases). Trimming pared 6 bases from V and 3 bases from J, leaving 17 bases between. The CDR3 extends over 15 amino acids. Per germline, CDR1 LNHDA and CDR2 SQIVND (reference sequence). The CDR3 reads CASSPVAGLYTEAFF. The DNA of the CDR3 is TGTGCCAGTAGCCCGGTTGCAGGGCTATACACTGAAGCTTTCTTT.

Only a few counts were recorded for this clonotype. A much larger clone differs by one base, so this may be a read error. V is TRBV6-5 and J is TRBJ1-3; D is unresolved. The V end lost 2 bases, the J end lost 3 bases, and 5 bases lay between the germline ends. Germline V CDR1 and CDR2: MNHEY, SVGAGI. The CDR3 loop spans 13 amino acids. CDR3 nucleotides: TGTGCCAGCAGTTACGGGGATGGAAACACCATATATTTT. This codes for CASSYGDGNTIYF.

This clonotype was found a few times. The chain recombines TRBV27 with TRBJ1-5; D remains unclear. The CDR3 consists of 15 residues. Germline CDR1 is MNHEY and CDR2 is SMNVEV (reference sequence). V lost 5 bases, J lost 6 bases, and 17 bases lay in between. CDR3 sequence: CASSPGPLLSQPQHF. The CDR3 DNA sequence: TGTGCCAGCAGTCCAGGCCCCCTTTTAAGTCAGCCCCAGCATTTT.

In this sample, this clonotype turned up a few times. V is TRBV24-1 and J is TRBJ1-2; 7 nucleotides line up with TRBD1. J was trimmed by 0 bases and V by 3 bases; bases with no gene match: 12. Germline assignment: CDR1 KGHDR and CDR2 SFDVKD. This CDR3 is built from 18 residues. The CDR3 loop reads CATSDRGTDVEANYGYTF. CDR3 sequence (DNA): TGTGCCACCAGTGATCGAGGGACAGATGTTGAAGCTAACTATGGCTACACCTTC.

In its sample, this clonotype was seen a few times. The chain links TRBV5-1 to TRBJ1-6; perhaps TRBD1 as D (6 bases). The CDR3 has 15 residues. Germline V CDR1 and CDR2: SGHRS, YFSETQ. V dropped 4 bases and J dropped 5 bases, with 13 bases sitting between them. The CDR3 DNA follows: TGCGCCAGCAGCCGTTCCGGGACAAATAATTCACCCCTCCACTTT. The encoded protein is CASSRSGTNNSPLHF.